Sequencing of this TCR beta chain was carried out in a study of beta chain features in type 1 diabetes. Of the isolated RNA, all was reverse transcribed, and so the sequenced material was expressed TCRB transcripts. Millions of reads was the average for naive, central memory and regulatory T cell samples. Sequenced by immunoSEQ multiplex PCR; TCRdb stores in-frame clones only, minus some. This sample yields 130,000 to 150,000 clones, of which about 44% are seen a single time; under 0.45% belongs to the top ten. The ends were cut back, 2 bases at V and 3 bases at J, with 20 bases in the middle. In germline, CDR1 is LNHDA, CDR2 SQIVND (reference sequence). The CDR3 has 18 amino acids. Of note for this clone: Antigen unknown.

Cells sorted by CD45RO/CCR7/CD25/CD127/CD95/CD27 comprised CD4+ naive, central memory, regulatory and stem cell-like memory cells. Study-wide results and limits: Among patients with Type 1 diabetes, TCRB CDR3s were moderately but significantly shorter in every one of the four CD4+ subsets.

The clonotype originates from a man in his late teens or twenties in good health. The rearrangement joins TRBV19 to TRBJ1-5, with D possibly TRBD1 on 6 matching bases. The sequencing sample was made of Tregs from blood. In DNA form, the CDR3 reads TGTGCCAGTAGTATACGGGGTGCAGGGGTCGGAAACAATCAGCCCCAGCATTTT. Amino acids: CASSIRGAGVGNNQPQHF.